Following are 7 T cell receptor beta chains from one sample sequenced in a study of control samples from healthy donors and cancer patients. The repertoire was sequenced with immunoSEQ multiplex PCR; TCRdb's copy has only in-frame clones and lacks some. The sample includes around 99,000 clones, over 75% of them seen just once. The sample consisted of blood. These receptors all stem from a human donor in good health. The donor label of this sample is uncertain.

The chain links TRBV6-6 to TRBJ2-3; 9 nucleotides match TRBD1. Trimming removed 4 bases from V and 4 bases from J; junction bases left unmatched: 6. CDR3 length: 15 amino acids. The germline CDR1 and CDR2 sequences are MNHNY and SVGAGI (reference sequence). The chain's CDR3 is CASSSVDRGADTQYF. The CDR3 DNA follows: TGTGCCAGCAGTTCCGTGGACAGGGGTGCAGATACGCAGTATTTT.

CDR3 bases: TGTGCCAGCAGCTGGGACGTCAGGACTGAAGCTTTCTTT. It codes for CASSWDVRTEAFF. The chain links TRBV28 to TRBJ1-1; perhaps TRBD1 as D (5 bases). Trimming stripped 6 bases from V and 5 bases from J, with 13 bases between. The CDR3 consists of 13 residues. CDR1 MDHEN and CDR2 SYDVKM come from the germline V gene.

The CDR3 loop reads CASSISRVSGELFF. CDR3 DNA sequence: TGTGCCAGTAGTATATCCAGGGTATCCGGGGAGCTGTTTTTT. This chain connects TRBV19 to TRBJ2-2, with D possibly matching TRBD1 (5 bases). The V gene lost 2 bases and the J gene lost 6 bases, with 10 bases spanning the gap. Looked up from germline, CDR1 is LNHDA and CDR2 is SQIVND (reference sequence). This CDR3 contains 14 residues.

The genes are TRBV21-1 and TRBJ2-7. TRBV21-1 is deemed a pseudogene. The CDR3 consists of 15 residues. CDR3 sequence reads: CASSKEFGESYEQYF. In nucleotides, the CDR3 is TGTGCCAGCAGCAAAGAATTTGGGGAATCCTACGAGCAGTACTTC.

The rearrangement links TRBV11-2 to TRBJ2-1; D is perhaps TRBD2 (6 bases). The CDR3 covers 16 residues. V lost 5 bases and J lost 0, with 14 bases in between. CDR1 SGHAT and CDR2 FQNNGV come from the germline V gene. The DNA for the CDR3 is TGTGCCAGCAGCAAACGCGGGGATAGCTCCTACAATGAGCAGTTCTTC. Encoded protein: CASSKRGDSSYNEQFF.

The chain employs TRBV24-1 and TRBJ1-6; D may be TRBD1 (5 bases). V lost 0 bases and J 9 bases, leaving 11 bases between the germline ends. CDR1 is KGHDR, CDR2 SFDVKD, per germline. This CDR3 contains 15 residues. CDR3 sequence reads: CATSDLGPGGSPLHF. CDR3 DNA: TGTGCCACCAGTGATTTGGGGCCGGGGGGTTCACCCCTCCACTTT.

V and J are TRBV27 and TRBJ1-1, with a possible D match to TRBD1 (5 bases). The CDR3 is made up of 13 amino acids. Germline CDR1 is MNHEY and CDR2 is SMNVEV (reference sequence). With 9 bases removed from V and 4 bases from J, the gap between germline ends came to 15 bases. CDR3 protein: CASFLGVGTEAFF. CDR3 in DNA: TGTGCCAGTTTCCTAGGGGTCGGCACTGAAGCTTTCTTT.